This T cell receptor beta chain came from a study of CD8 T cells in ankylosing spondylitis (dated by TCRdb to the late 2010s). Regarding the complete study: To find TCR variants linked to disease, the study profiled T cell receptor beta repertoires in ankylosing spondylitis patients and healthy donors. Peripheral blood was sampled, and synovial fluid was additionally collected from ankylosing spondylitis patients. The full study cohort was made up of about 24 ankylosing spondylitis patients and 108 healthy donors. Study-level results and caveats: A TCR beta motif made up of 7 to 9 highly homologous amino acid variants appeared to be characteristic of blood from ankylosing spondylitis patients. Some of the motif variants had been reported before in the synovial fluid and blood of reactive arthritis patients, a finding that suggests common disease-initiation mechanisms. A CD8+ phenotype was shown by the disease-linked clones, which were found at relatively low frequencies in peripheral blood. The disease-linked clones were reported to be significantly enriched in matched synovial fluid samples from ankylosing spondylitis patients.

V was cut back by 2 bases and J by 6 bases, leaving a gap of 14 bases between them. From the germline V gene, CDR1 is LGHNA and CDR2 is YSLEER. Spanning cysteine to phenylalanine, the CDR3 consists of 15 amino acids. Of the read, only the CDR3 DNA is kept; its 45 bases are in frame from base 1. This clonotype was seen only a few times. Its binding antigen is unknown. Base qualities are not provided; no much larger clone lies one nucleotide away. Sequencing was performed on an Illumina HiSeq 2500. Quantitative 5'-RACE with molecular barcodes was used to prepare TCR beta libraries. Per the source publication's procedure: To identify disease-linked TCR variants, a new computational method was used, one built on a probabilistic model of VDJ rearrangement. Starting from the raw public reads, TCRdb applied fastp trimming at Q25, assembled clones with MiXCR and retained in-frame beta chains. One record per CDR3 amino acid sequence lists the most common genes and DNA. TCRdb's processing, not the authors', yielded these V and J calls. The sample table records about 800,000 distinct CDR3 sequences; over 9.5% of these occur just once. The ten largest make up about 0.5% of the sample.

The source material was blood, either unsorted or a sorted T cell fraction (not recorded which). This chain is built from TRBV4-3 and TRBJ2-1, with a weak D call of TRBD2 (5 bases match). This sequence originates from a male donor with ankylosing spondylitis. The DNA sequence is TGCGCCAGCAGCCAAAGGTTAACTAGTTCCAATGAGCAGTTCTTC. The resulting protein is CASSQRLTSSNEQFF.